Listed below are T cell receptor beta chains from one sample, sequenced in a study of a mutant IDH1 vaccine in newly diagnosed glioma. Data came from immunoSEQ multiplex PCR; TCRdb stores just in-frame clones and leaves some out. Among about 16,000 clones listed, 95% to 96% were seen once. Sequenced here: peripheral blood mononuclear cells (PBMCs), sampled from a glioma patient treated with radiotherapy, temozolomide or both. These receptors all stem from a woman younger than 30 with glioma. Some clones in this sample may be carry-over from other donors' samples. The CDR3 runs from the conserved cysteine through the conserved F or W. A D gene is named only where the DNA matches it firmly. Size is stated for part of the rows, as once, few or many counts, or as a class when the clone is expanded.

clone size: NA
J gene: TRBJ2-1
D gene: TRBD1
V gene: TRBV5-4
CDR3 DNA: TGTGCCAGCAGCTTGGACAGGGGGCTCTACAATGAGCAGTTCTTC
CDR3 protein: CASSLDRGLYNEQFF

clone size: NA
J gene: TRBJ2-7
D gene: NA
V gene: TRBV10-1
CDR3 DNA: TGCGCCAGCAATTTCAGGGGACACTCCTACGAGCAGTACTTC
CDR3 protein: CASNFRGHSYEQYF

clone size: NA
J gene: TRBJ2-3
D gene: TRBD1
V gene: TRBV5-4
CDR3 DNA: TGTGCCAGCAGCTCCAGGACAGGGGAAGGCACAGATACGCAGTATTTT
CDR3 protein: CASSSRTGEGTDTQYF

clone size: once
J gene: TRBJ2-5
D gene: NA
V gene: TRBV5-5
CDR3 DNA: TGTGCCAGCACCCTGGGAAGGGTAGCAGAGACCCAGTACTTC
CDR3 protein: CASTLGRVAETQYF

clone size: NA
J gene: TRBJ1-5
D gene: NA
V gene: TRBV10-3
CDR3 DNA: TGTGCCATCAGTGGGCCCGGGACGAATCAGCCCCAGCATTTT
CDR3 protein: CAISGPGTNQPQHF

clone size: once
J gene: TRBJ2-3
D gene: TRBD2
V gene: TRBV6-4
CDR3 DNA: TGTGCCAGCAGTGCTGGGACTAGCGGGGGGGCCGGAGATACGCAGTATTTT
CDR3 protein: CASSAGTSGGAGDTQYF

clone size: NA
J gene: TRBJ2-7
D gene: NA
V gene: TRBV11-2
CDR3 DNA: TGTGCCAGCAGCTTAGGCAGGGCTGCCGAGCAGTACTTC
CDR3 protein: CASSLGRAAEQYF

clone size: NA
J gene: TRBJ2-7
D gene: NA
V gene: TRBV5-6
CDR3 DNA: TGTGCCAGCAGCTTGGTTGCCGGGGACTTTACCTACGAGCAGTACTTC
CDR3 protein: CASSLVAGDFTYEQYF

clone size: NA
J gene: TRBJ1-4
D gene: NA
V gene: TRBV13
CDR3 DNA: TGTGCCAGCAGCTTCGGGGCCTTTAATGAAAAACTGTTTTTT
CDR3 protein: CASSFGAFNEKLFF

clone size: NA
J gene: TRBJ2-1
D gene: NA
V gene: TRBV7-9
CDR3 DNA: TGTGTCGGGGAGGAGACCTACAATGAGCAGTTCTTC
CDR3 protein: CVGEETYNEQFF

clone size: NA
J gene: TRBJ1-2
D gene: TRBD1
V gene: TRBV7-6
CDR3 DNA: TGTGCCAGCAGCACCAACCGGGACAGCCGTCTCTATGGCTACACCTTC
CDR3 protein: CASSTNRDSRLYGYTF

clone size: NA
J gene: TRBJ2-2
D gene: TRBD1
V gene: TRBV28
CDR3 DNA: TGTGCCACGCAGGACAGGGGAAACACCGGGGAGCTGTTTTTT
CDR3 protein: CATQDRGNTGELFF

clone size: NA
J gene: TRBJ2-7
D gene: NA
V gene: TRBV6-5
CDR3 DNA: TGTGCCAGCAGTTACGGCGGCAGGCCCCACGAGCAGTACTTC
CDR3 protein: CASSYGGRPHEQYF

clone size: NA
J gene: TRBJ1-2
D gene: NA
V gene: TRBV10-3
CDR3 DNA: TGTGCCATCAGTGCACTATCAAGGTCAATAAACTATGGCTACACCTTC
CDR3 protein: CAISALSRSINYGYTF

clone size: NA
J gene: TRBJ2-3
D gene: TRBD2
V gene: TRBV9
CDR3 DNA: TGTGCCAGCAGCGGGACTAGCGCCTCAGATACGCAGTATTTT
CDR3 protein: CASSGTSASDTQYF

clone size: NA
J gene: TRBJ2-7
D gene: TRBD1
V gene: TRBV27
CDR3 DNA: TGTGCCAGCGGAGGGACAGGCTTCCACGAGCAGTACTTC
CDR3 protein: CASGGTGFHEQYF

clone size: NA
J gene: TRBJ2-5
D gene: TRBD1
V gene: TRBV28
CDR3 DNA: TGTGCCAGCAGTCTGACCGGGACAGGGACCTTAAAGGCCCAGTACTTC
CDR3 protein: CASSLTGTGTLKAQYF

clone size: NA
J gene: TRBJ2-1
D gene: TRBD1
V gene: TRBV5-1
CDR3 DNA: TGCGCCAGCAGCTTGGGCGACAGGGGGCATGGGAATGAGCAGTTCTTC
CDR3 protein: CASSLGDRGHGNEQFF

clone size: NA
J gene: TRBJ2-3
D gene: TRBD1
V gene: TRBV10-3
CDR3 DNA: TGTGCCATCAGTGAAAGTCCTTATACCGGGACAGGGGGCACAGATACGCAGTATTTT
CDR3 protein: CAISESPYTGTGGTDTQYF

clone size: few
J gene: TRBJ2-1
D gene: TRBD1
V gene: TRBV4-1
CDR3 DNA: TGCGCCAGCAGCCAAGTACAGGGGGTCTACAATGAGCAGTTCTTC
CDR3 protein: CASSQVQGVYNEQFF

clone size: NA
J gene: TRBJ1-1
D gene: NA
V gene: TRBV6-6
CDR3 DNA: TGTGCCAGCAGTTACCAGAACACTGAAGCTTTCTTT
CDR3 protein: CASSYQNTEAFF

clone size: NA
J gene: TRBJ2-7
D gene: NA
V gene: TRBV19
CDR3 DNA: TGTGCCAGTAGGGATAGCGCAATCGCCTACTCCTACGAGCAGTACTTC
CDR3 protein: CASRDSAIAYSYEQYF

clone size: NA
J gene: TRBJ1-5
D gene: NA
V gene: TRBV30
CDR3 DNA: TGTGCCTGGACTCCAGCGACTTCTAGCAATCAGCCCCAGCATTTT
CDR3 protein: CAWTPATSSNQPQHF

clone size: NA
J gene: TRBJ2-7
D gene: NA
V gene: TRBV7-9
CDR3 DNA: TGTGCCAGCAGTCTGACAGGGGAGGGCAACGAGCAGTACTTC
CDR3 protein: CASSLTGEGNEQYF

clone size: NA
J gene: TRBJ2-7
D gene: NA
V gene: TRBV5-6
CDR3 DNA: TGTGCCAGCAGCCCAGAAGATAATTCTTACGAGCAGTACTTC
CDR3 protein: CASSPEDNSYEQYF

clone size: NA
J gene: TRBJ1-4
D gene: TRBD1
V gene: TRBV28
CDR3 DNA: TGTGCCAGCAAAGTCGGAGGGGGCGCGGACGAAAAACTGTTTTTT
CDR3 protein: CASKVGGGADEKLFF

clone size: NA
J gene: TRBJ2-5
D gene: TRBD2
V gene: TRBV4-1
CDR3 DNA: TGCGCCAGCAGCCAAGATTCGTCTAGCGGGAGGGCCCAAGAGACCCAGTACTTC
CDR3 protein: CASSQDSSSGRAQETQYF

clone size: NA
J gene: TRBJ2-7
D gene: NA
V gene: TRBV15
CDR3 DNA: TGTGCCACCAGCCCATCGGGAGCAGGCGAGCAGTACTTC
CDR3 protein: CATSPSGAGEQYF

clone size: once
J gene: TRBJ2-3
D gene: TRBD2
V gene: TRBV5-1
CDR3 DNA: TGCGCCAGCAGCGGGGGGACTAGCGGGGTCAGGTACACAGATACGCAGTATTTT
CDR3 protein: CASSGGTSGVRYTDTQYF

clone size: NA
J gene: TRBJ2-1
D gene: TRBD2
V gene: TRBV7-2
CDR3 DNA: TGTGCCAGCAGGGGGGGAGGGTCCTACAATGAGCAGTTCTTC
CDR3 protein: CASRGGGSYNEQFF

clone size: NA
J gene: TRBJ1-1
D gene: NA
V gene: TRBV18
CDR3 DNA: TGTGCCAGCCAGTGGGGGGAGCGAACTGAAGCTTTCTTT
CDR3 protein: CASQWGERTEAFF

clone size: NA
J gene: TRBJ2-1
D gene: NA
V gene: TRBV11-2
CDR3 DNA: TGTGCCAGCAGCCCCGGGCAGGGTGGGTACAATGAGCAGTTCTTC
CDR3 protein: CASSPGQGGYNEQFF

clone size: NA
J gene: TRBJ2-5
D gene: TRBD2
V gene: TRBV12-5
CDR3 DNA: TGTGCTAGTGGTTTGGCCCCCATAGCGGGGAGAGAGACCCAGTACTTC
CDR3 protein: CASGLAPIAGRETQYF

clone size: NA
J gene: TRBJ1-6
D gene: NA
V gene: TRBV14
CDR3 DNA: TGTGCCAGCAGCCAAGATCCTAAGGTTCCCCTCCACTTT
CDR3 protein: CASSQDPKVPLHF

clone size: NA
J gene: TRBJ1-1
D gene: TRBD1
V gene: TRBV7-9
CDR3 DNA: TGTGCCAGCAGTCCAGATCGGGACAGATTAAACACTGAAGCTTTCTTT
CDR3 protein: CASSPDRDRLNTEAFF

clone size: NA
J gene: TRBJ2-5
D gene: NA
V gene: TRBV10-3
CDR3 DNA: TGTGCCATCAGTGACCCAGGGGTGGTGGAGACCCAGTACTTC
CDR3 protein: CAISDPGVVETQYF